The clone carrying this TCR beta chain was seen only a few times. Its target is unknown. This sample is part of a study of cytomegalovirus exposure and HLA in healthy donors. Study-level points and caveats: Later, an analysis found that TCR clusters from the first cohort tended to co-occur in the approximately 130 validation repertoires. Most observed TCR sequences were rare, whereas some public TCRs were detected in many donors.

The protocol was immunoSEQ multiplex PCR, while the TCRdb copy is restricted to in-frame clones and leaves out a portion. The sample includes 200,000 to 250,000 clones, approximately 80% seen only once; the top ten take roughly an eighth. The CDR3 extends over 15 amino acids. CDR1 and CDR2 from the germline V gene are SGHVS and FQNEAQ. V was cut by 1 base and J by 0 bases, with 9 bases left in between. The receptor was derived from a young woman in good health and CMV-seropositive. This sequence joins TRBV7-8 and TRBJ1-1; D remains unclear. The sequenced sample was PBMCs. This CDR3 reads CASSLGQAMNTEAFF. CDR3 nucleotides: TGTGCCAGCAGCTTAGGTCAGGCCATGAACACTGAAGCTTTCTTT.